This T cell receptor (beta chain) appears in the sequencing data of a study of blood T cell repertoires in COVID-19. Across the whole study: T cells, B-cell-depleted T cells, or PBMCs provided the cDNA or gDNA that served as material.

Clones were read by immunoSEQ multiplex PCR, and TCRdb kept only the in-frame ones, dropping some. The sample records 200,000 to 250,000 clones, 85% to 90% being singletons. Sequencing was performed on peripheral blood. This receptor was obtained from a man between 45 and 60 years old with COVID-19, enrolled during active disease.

The CDR3 nucleotides are TGTGCCAGTAGTATAAAGGGGAATCAGCCCCAGCATTTT. This translates into CASSIKGNQPQHF. V and J are TRBV19 and TRBJ1-5; the D gene is possibly TRBD1 (5 bases). This CDR3 comprises 13 residues. The germline CDR1 and CDR2 sequences are LNHDA and SQIVND (reference sequence). The ends were cut back, 2 bases at V and 4 bases at J, with 6 bases in the middle.